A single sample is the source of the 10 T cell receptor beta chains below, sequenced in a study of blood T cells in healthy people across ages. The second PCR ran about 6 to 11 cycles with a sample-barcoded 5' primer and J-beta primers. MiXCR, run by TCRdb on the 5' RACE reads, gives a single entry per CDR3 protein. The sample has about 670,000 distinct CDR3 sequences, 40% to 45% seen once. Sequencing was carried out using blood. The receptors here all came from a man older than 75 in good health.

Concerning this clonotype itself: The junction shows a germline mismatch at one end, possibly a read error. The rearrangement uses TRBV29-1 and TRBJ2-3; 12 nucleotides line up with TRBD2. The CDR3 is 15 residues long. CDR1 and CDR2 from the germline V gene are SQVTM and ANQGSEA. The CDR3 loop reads CGVGTSGLSTDTQYF. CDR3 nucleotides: TGCGGCGTAGGGACTAGCGGGCTTAGCACAGATACGCAGTATTTT.

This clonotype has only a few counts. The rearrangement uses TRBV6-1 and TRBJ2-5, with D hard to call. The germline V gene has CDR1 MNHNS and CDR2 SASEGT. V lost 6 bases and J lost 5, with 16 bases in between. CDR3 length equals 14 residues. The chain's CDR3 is CASSGFGVGETQYF. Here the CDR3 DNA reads TGTGCCAGCAGCGGGTTCGGAGTGGGGGAGACCCAGTACTTC.

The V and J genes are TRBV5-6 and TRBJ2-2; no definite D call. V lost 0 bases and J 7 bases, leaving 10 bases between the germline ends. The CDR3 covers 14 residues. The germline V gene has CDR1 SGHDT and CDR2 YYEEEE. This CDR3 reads CASSLVGIGGELFF. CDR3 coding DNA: TGTGCCAGCAGCTTGGTTGGGATTGGCGGGGAGCTGTTTTTT.

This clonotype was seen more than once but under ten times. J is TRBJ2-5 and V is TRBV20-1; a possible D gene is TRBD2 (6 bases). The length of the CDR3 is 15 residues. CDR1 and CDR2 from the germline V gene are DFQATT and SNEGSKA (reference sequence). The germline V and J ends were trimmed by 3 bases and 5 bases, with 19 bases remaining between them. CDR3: CSASVRAGIGETQYF. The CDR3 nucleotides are TGCAGTGCTAGTGTGAGGGCGGGGATTGGGGAGACCCAGTACTTC.

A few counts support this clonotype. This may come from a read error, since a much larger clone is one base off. In DNA form, the CDR3 reads TGTGCCAGCAGTTCCCGGAAAGAGCAGTACTTC. Its translation: CASSSRKEQYF. The chain links TRBV6-2 or TRBV6-3 to TRBJ2-5, with unresolved D. V shed 4 bases and J shed 11 bases, with 11 bases lying between them. This CDR3 region has 11 residues. Germline-derived CDR1 and CDR2 are MNHEY and SVGEGT.

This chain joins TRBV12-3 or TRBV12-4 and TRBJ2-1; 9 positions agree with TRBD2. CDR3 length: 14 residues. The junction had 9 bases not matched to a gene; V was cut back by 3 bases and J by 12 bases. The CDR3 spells CASSFGRGGGRQFF. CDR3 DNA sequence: TGTGCCAGCAGTTTCGGGCGGGGGGGCGGTAGGCAGTTCTTC.

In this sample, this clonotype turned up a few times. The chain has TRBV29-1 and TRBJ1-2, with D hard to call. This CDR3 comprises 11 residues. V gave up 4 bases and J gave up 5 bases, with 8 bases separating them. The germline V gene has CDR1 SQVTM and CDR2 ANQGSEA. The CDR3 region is CSVGFGYGYTF. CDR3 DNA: TGCAGCGTTGGTTTTGGGTATGGCTACACCTTC.

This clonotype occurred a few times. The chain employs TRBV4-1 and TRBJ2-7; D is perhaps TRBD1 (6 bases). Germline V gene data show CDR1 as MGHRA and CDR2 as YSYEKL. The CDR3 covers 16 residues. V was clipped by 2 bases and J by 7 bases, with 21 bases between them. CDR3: CASSQIVGTYYNEQYF. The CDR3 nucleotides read TGCGCCAGCAGCCAAATCGTCGGGACATACTACAATGAGCAGTACTTC.

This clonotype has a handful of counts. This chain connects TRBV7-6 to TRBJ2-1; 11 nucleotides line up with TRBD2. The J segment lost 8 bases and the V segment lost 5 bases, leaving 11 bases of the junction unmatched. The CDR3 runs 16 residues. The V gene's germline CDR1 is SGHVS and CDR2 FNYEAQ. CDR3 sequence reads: CASSERIAGGLDEQFF. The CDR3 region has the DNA TGTGCCAGCAGCGAACGCATAGCGGGGGGGCTGGATGAGCAGTTCTTC.

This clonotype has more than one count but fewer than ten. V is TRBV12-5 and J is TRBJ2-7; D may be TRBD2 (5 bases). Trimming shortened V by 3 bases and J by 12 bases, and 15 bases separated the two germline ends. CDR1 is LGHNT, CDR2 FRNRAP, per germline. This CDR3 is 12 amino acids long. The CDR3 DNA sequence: TGTGCTAGTGGTTTCCGGAGTTCCCGGGGGTACTTC. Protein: CASGFRSSRGYF.